Following are 19 T cell receptor beta chains from one sample sequenced in a study of blood T cell repertoires in COVID-19. Method: immunoSEQ multiplex PCR; TCRdb's copy keeps in-frame clones and lacks some. The table has a few hundred thousand clones, around 83% seen once; the top ten hold approximately 1.4%. The sample consisted of peripheral blood. These receptors all stem from a woman in her 40s who had recovered from COVID-19.

The V and J genes are TRBV18 and TRBJ2-1; 7 nucleotides line up with TRBD1. Germline values: CDR1 KGHSH, CDR2 LQKENI. The trim removed 3 bases at V and 8 bases at J, leaving 10 bases unmatched. The CDR3 loop spans 15 amino acids. The CDR3 coding sequence is TGTGCCAGCTCACCGGTAGAAGGGGGCCGGTATGAGCAGTTCTTC. Translating it yields CASSPVEGGRYEQFF.

This chain links TRBV7-2 with TRBJ1-2; D unresolved. Germline CDR1 and CDR2: SGHTA and FQGNSA. This CDR3 has 12 residues. V was clipped by 5 bases and J by 5 bases, with 9 bases between them. The CDR3: CASSATTYGYTF. The CDR3 DNA sequence: TGTGCCAGCAGCGCCACCACTTATGGCTACACCTTC.

The rearrangement joins TRBV28 to TRBJ1-4; 8 bases fit TRBD1. Germline CDR1 MDHEN, CDR2 SYDVKM. V shed 6 bases and J 4 bases; nucleotides not matched to a gene: 4. The CDR3 has 14 amino acids. As DNA, the CDR3 is TGTGCCAGCAGCCTACAGGGGGTTAATGAAAAACTGTTTTTT. It codes for CASSLQGVNEKLFF. Full variable domain (outside the CDR3, taken from reference TRBV28 and TRBJ1-4): DVKVTQSSRYLVKRTGEKVFLECVQDMDHENMFWYRQDPGLGLRLIYFSYDVKMKEKGDIPEGYSVSREKKERFSLILESASTNQTSMYLCASSLQGVNEKLFFGSGTQLSVL.

This clone was counted only a few times. V gene TRBV5-5 combines with J gene TRBJ1-1; no firm D call. Per germline, CDR1 SGHKS and CDR2 YYEKEE (reference sequence). The CDR3 is made up of 15 amino acids. V shed 4 bases and J shed 0 bases, with 13 bases lying between them. This CDR3 reads CASSPEAGLNTEAFF. As DNA, the CDR3 is TGTGCCAGCAGCCCGGAGGCAGGCCTGAACACTGAAGCTTTCTTT.

The chain employs TRBV28 and TRBJ1-1; 10 bases are shared with TRBD1. V lost 4 bases to trimming and J lost 5 bases; unmatched junction nucleotides: 7. The CDR3 length is 15 residues. Germline assignment: CDR1 MDHEN and CDR2 SYDVKM. Here the CDR3 reads CASSSARTGGTEAFF. CDR3 nucleotide sequence: TGTGCCAGCAGTTCAGCCCGGACAGGGGGGACTGAAGCTTTCTTT.

This clone appeared a few times. The V gene is TRBV4-1, the J gene TRBJ2-7; 7 bases match TRBD2. CDR3 size: 15 residues. Unmatched junction bases numbered 6, after V lost 1 base and J lost 3 bases. Germline CDR1 MGHRA, CDR2 YSYEKL. This CDR3 is CASSQATAGVYEQYF. The CDR3 DNA reads TGCGCCAGCAGCCAAGCCACCGCGGGGGTCTACGAGCAGTACTTC.

The rearrangement links TRBV18 to TRBJ2-7, with 11 bases lining up with TRBD1. Germline V lookup: CDR1 KGHSH, CDR2 LQKENI. The CDR3 length is 14 residues. Losses at the gene ends were 8 bases for V and 6 bases for J; bases not matched to a gene: 9. CDR3 nucleotide sequence: TGTGCCAGCACGGTTGGACAGGGGGCCTTCGAGCAGTACTTC. Translation: CASTVGQGAFEQYF. The full variable domain, with the rest looked up from reference TRBV18 and TRBJ2-7, is NAGVMQNPRHLVRRRGQEARLRCSPMKGHSHVYWYRQLPEEGLKFMVYLQKENIIDESGMPKERFSAEFPKEGPSILRIQQVVRGDSAAYFCASTVGQGAFEQYFGPGTRLTVT.

The V call is TRBV2, the J call TRBJ1-3; TRBD1 is a possible D gene (5 bases). Germline CDR1 reads SNHLY; CDR2 reads FYNNEI. Trimming stripped 4 bases from V and 8 bases from J, with 9 bases between. The CDR3 consists of 12 residues. The CDR3 here is CASSGQRDTIYF. CDR3 DNA: TGTGCCAGCAGTGGACAGCGGGACACCATATATTTT.

Points on this clone: A read error may account for a junction end that differs from germline. The chain couples TRBV6-6 to TRBJ2-7, with D tentatively TRBD1 (5 bases). Looked up from germline, CDR1 is MNHNY and CDR2 is SVGAGI (reference sequence). The CDR3 runs to 13 residues. In DNA form, the CDR3 reads TGTGCCAGCAGTTACTCGAGAACAGGTCTACCGACCTTC. It encodes CASSYSRTGLPTF.

The chain couples TRBV6-5 to TRBJ1-5; D perhaps matches TRBD1 (6 bases). Trimming removed 6 bases from V and 5 bases from J, with 11 bases in between. Germline V gives CDR1 MNHEY, CDR2 SVGAGI. The CDR3 covers 13 residues. The CDR3 here is CASSTQGYQPQHF. In nucleotides, the CDR3 is TGTGCCAGCAGCACACAGGGTTATCAGCCCCAGCATTTT.

The chain joins TRBV14 to TRBJ2-1; D is possibly TRBD2 (6 bases). V gave up 2 bases and J gave up 4 bases, with 18 bases separating them. The CDR3 runs 17 residues. CDR1 is SGHDN and CDR2 is FVKESK in the germline V gene. The CDR3 loop reads CASSQRRGSTTYNEQFF. The DNA of the CDR3 is TGTGCCAGCAGCCAACGGAGGGGATCGACGACATACAATGAGCAGTTCTTC.

This chain uses TRBV20-1 with TRBJ2-1; D call uncertain. Trimming removed 3 bases from V and 5 bases from J, with 5 bases in between. There are 11 residues in the CDR3. CDR1 is DFQATT, CDR2 SNEGSKA, per germline (reference sequence). This chain's CDR3 is CSASSHNEQFF. CDR3 nucleotide sequence: TGCAGTGCTAGTAGCCACAATGAGCAGTTCTTC.

The CDR3 coding sequence is TGTGCCAGCAGCTTTAGCGGGGGGGCCTACAATGAGCAGTTCTTC. It yields the protein CASSFSGGAYNEQFF. This rearrangement joins TRBV11-2 to TRBJ2-1; 11 bases fit TRBD2. The CDR3 runs to 15 residues. V dropped 3 bases and J dropped 2; count of bases not matched to a gene: 0. CDR1 and CDR2 from the germline V gene are SGHAT and FQNNGV.

The chain has TRBV7-2 and TRBJ1-2; D remains unclear. The germline gives CDR1 SGHTA, CDR2 FQGNSA. CDR3 length: 15 residues. The ends were cut back, 1 base at V and 4 bases at J, with 13 bases in the middle. The CDR3 is CASSLVVSSGYGYTF. The CDR3 region has the DNA TGTGCCAGCAGCTTAGTTGTAAGCTCGGGCTATGGCTACACCTTC.

The chain is built from TRBV25-1 and TRBJ2-7, with TRBD2 identical over 7 bases. The germline V gene has CDR1 MGHDK and CDR2 SYGVNS. The V gene end was trimmed by 1 base and the J gene end by 3 bases; junction bases not matched to a gene: 6. The CDR3 spans 15 residues. CDR3 DNA sequence: TGTGCCAGCAGTGAATTTGGGGGGGGGATCTACGAGCAGTACTTC. Residues: CASSEFGGGIYEQYF.

This sequence joins TRBV6-5 and TRBJ1-5, with 7 bases fitting TRBD1. The J segment lost 7 bases and the V segment lost 8 bases, leaving 8 bases of the junction unmatched. Germline values: CDR1 MNHEY, CDR2 SVGAGI. The CDR3 runs 13 residues. In nucleotides, the CDR3 is TGTGCCAGCGTTAGACAGGGCGGACAGCCCCAGCATTTT. Its protein is CASVRQGGQPQHF.

The CDR3 spells CASSYHPGGGGNYGYTF. DNA of the CDR3: TGTGCCAGCAGCTACCACCCGGGAGGGGGAGGGAACTATGGCTACACCTTC. The J gene is TRBJ1-2, the V gene TRBV28; tentatively, D is TRBD1 (6 bases). Germline lookup yields CDR1 MDHEN and CDR2 SYDVKM. CDR3 length: 17 amino acids. V lost 6 bases to trimming and J lost 2 bases, with 22 bases between them.

V is TRBV19 and J is TRBJ2-3, with D perhaps matching TRBD1 (5 bases). CDR3 size: 14 residues. V lost 5 bases, J lost 2 bases, and 11 bases lay in between. Germline lookup yields CDR1 LNHDA and CDR2 SQIVND (reference sequence). The CDR3 reads CASSLSTDTDTQYF. DNA of the CDR3: TGTGCCAGTAGTCTTTCGACAGACACAGATACGCAGTATTTT. Looking up the rest from reference TRBV19 and TRBJ2-3 gives the full variable domain: DGGITQSPKYLFRKEGQNVTLSCEQNLNHDAMYWYRQDPGQGLRLIYYSQIVNDFQKGDIAEGYSVSREKKESFPLTVTSAQKNPTAFYLCASSLSTDTDTQYFGPGTRLTVL.

This chain links TRBV30 with TRBJ1-6, with 8 bases aligning to TRBD1. The ends lost 4 bases at V and 9 bases at J; junction bases unmatched: 5. The V gene's germline CDR1 is GTSNPN and CDR2 SVGIG (reference sequence). The CDR3 runs 13 residues. The CDR3: CAWNTGGSSPLHF. DNA for the CDR3: TGTGCCTGGAACACAGGGGGGTCTTCACCCCTCCACTTT.